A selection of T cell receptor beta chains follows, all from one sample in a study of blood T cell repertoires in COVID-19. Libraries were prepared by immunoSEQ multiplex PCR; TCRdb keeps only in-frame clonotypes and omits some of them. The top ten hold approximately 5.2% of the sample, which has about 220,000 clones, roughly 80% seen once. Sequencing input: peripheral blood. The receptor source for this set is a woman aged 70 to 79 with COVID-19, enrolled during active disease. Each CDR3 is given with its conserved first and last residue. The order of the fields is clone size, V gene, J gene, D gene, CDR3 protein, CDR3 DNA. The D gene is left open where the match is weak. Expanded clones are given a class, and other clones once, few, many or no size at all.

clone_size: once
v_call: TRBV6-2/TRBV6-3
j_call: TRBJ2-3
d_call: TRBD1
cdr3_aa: CASSSPRTGANTQYF
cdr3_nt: TGTGCCAGCAGCTCTCCAAGGACAGGGGCTAATACGCAGTATTTT

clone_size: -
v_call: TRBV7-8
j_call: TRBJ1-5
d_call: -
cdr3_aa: CASSLGTGMANPPQHF
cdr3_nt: TGTGCCAGCAGCTTAGGTACAGGGATGGCCAATCCGCCCCAGCATTTT

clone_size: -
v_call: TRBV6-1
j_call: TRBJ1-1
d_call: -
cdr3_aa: CASSDRVAEAFF
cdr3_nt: TGTGCCAGCAGTGACCGGGTGGCTGAAGCTTTCTTT

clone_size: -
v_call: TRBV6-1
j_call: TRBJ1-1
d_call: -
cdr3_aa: CASSDRQKAFF
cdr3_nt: TGTGCCAGCAGTGACAGACAGAAAGCTTTCTTT

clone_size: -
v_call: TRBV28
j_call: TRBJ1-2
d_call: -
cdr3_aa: CASSFKGNYGYTF
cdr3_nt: TGTGCCAGCAGTTTTAAGGGGAACTATGGCTACACCTTC

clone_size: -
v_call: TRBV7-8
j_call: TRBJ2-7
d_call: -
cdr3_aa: CASSLRDSTYEQYF
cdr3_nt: TGTGCCAGCAGCCTAAGGGACTCCACCTACGAGCAGTACTTC

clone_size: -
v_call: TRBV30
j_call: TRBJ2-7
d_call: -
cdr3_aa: CAWRSLLGSSYEQYF
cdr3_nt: TGTGCCTGGAGGTCCCTTCTGGGCAGTTCCTACGAGCAGTACTTC

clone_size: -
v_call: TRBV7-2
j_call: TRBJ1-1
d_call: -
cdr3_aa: CASSLELTEAFF
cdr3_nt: TGTGCCAGCAGCTTAGAGCTCACTGAAGCTTTCTTT

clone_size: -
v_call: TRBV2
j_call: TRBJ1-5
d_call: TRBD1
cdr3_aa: CASSLDRGHQPQHF
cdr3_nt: TGTGCCAGCAGCCTGGACAGGGGGCATCAGCCCCAGCATTTT

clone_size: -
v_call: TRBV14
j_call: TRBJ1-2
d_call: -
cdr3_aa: CASSQAPGYDYGYTF
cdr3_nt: TGTGCCAGCAGCCAAGCCCCAGGCTATGACTATGGCTACACCTTC

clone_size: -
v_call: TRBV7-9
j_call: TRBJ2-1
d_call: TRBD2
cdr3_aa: CASSQIAGGSYNEQFF
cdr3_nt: TGTGCCAGCAGCCAAATAGCGGGAGGTTCCTACAATGAGCAGTTCTTC

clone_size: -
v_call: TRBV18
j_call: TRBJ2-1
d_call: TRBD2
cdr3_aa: CASSPPGGLTSGNYNEQFF
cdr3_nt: TGTGCCAGCTCACCACCGGGAGGGTTGACTAGCGGGAACTACAATGAGCAGTTCTTC

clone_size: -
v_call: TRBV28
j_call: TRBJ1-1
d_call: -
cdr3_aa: CASSLGGGTEAFF
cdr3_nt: TGTGCCAGCAGCCTTGGGGGGGGTACTGAAGCTTTCTTT

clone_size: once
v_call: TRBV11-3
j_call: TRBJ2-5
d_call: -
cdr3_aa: CASSLDGGSGETQYF
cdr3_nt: TGTGCCAGCAGCTTAGATGGCGGAAGCGGGGAGACCCAGTACTTC

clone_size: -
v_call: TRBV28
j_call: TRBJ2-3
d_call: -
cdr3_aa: CASRVGGGVADTQYF
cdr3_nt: TGTGCCAGCAGGGTAGGAGGGGGCGTCGCAGATACGCAGTATTTT

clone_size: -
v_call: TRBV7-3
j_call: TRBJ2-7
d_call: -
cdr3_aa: CASSSDKGGEQYF
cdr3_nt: TGTGCCAGCAGCTCAGATAAAGGGGGCGAGCAGTACTTC

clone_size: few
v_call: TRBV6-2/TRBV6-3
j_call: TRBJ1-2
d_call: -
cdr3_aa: CASSGQNYGYTF
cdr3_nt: TGTGCCAGCAGTGGACAGAACTATGGCTACACCTTC

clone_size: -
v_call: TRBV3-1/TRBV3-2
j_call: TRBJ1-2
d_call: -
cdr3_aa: CASSQWQGNGYTF
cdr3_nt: TGTGCCAGCAGCCAATGGCAGGGGAATGGCTACACCTTC

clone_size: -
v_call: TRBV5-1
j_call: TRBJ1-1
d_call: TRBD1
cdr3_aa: CARFATGEYSTEAFF
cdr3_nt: TGCGCCAGGTTCGCGACAGGGGAATATAGCACTGAAGCTTTCTTT

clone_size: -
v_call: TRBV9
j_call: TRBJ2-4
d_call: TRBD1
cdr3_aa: CASSPGQGNIQYF
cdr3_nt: TGTGCCAGCAGCCCCGGACAGGGAAACATTCAGTACTTC

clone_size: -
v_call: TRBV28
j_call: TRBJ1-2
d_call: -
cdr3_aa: CASGGGRYGYTF
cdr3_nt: TGTGCCAGTGGGGGGGGCCGCTATGGCTACACCTTC

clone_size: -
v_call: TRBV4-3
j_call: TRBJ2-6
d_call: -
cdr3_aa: CASPKRASGVFSGANVLTF
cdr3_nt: TGCGCCAGCCCTAAAAGGGCCTCAGGGGTTTTCTCTGGGGCCAACGTCCTGACTTTC

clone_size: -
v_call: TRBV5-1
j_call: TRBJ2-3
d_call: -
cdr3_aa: CASSLVQFTDTQYF
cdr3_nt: TGCGCCAGCAGCTTGGTCCAATTCACAGATACGCAGTATTTT

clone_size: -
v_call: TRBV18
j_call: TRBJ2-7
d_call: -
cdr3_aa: CASSLTGYEQYF
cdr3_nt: TGTGCCAGCTCATTGACAGGATACGAGCAGTACTTC

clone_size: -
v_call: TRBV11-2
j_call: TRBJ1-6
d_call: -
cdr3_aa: CASSSGGFSPLHF
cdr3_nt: TGTGCCAGCAGCTCCGGCGGGTTTTCACCCCTCCACTTT

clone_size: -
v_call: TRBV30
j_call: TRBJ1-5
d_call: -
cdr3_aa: CAWSVGARNQPQHF
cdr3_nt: TGTGCCTGGAGTGTAGGGGCCAGAAATCAGCCCCAGCATTTT

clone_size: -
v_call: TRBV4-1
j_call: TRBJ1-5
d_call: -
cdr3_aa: CASSQVPGGFRQPQHF
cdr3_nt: TGCGCCAGCAGCCAAGTTCCTGGGGGGTTCCGGCAGCCCCAGCATTTT

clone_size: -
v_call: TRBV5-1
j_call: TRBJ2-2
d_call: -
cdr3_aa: CASSLVPGTGELFF
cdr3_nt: TGCGCCAGCAGCTTGGTTCCGGGAACCGGGGAGCTGTTTTTT

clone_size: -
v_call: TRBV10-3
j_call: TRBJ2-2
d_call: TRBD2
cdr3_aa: CAISDGRASTGELFF
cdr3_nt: TGTGCCATCAGTGACGGGAGGGCCAGCACCGGGGAGCTGTTTTTT

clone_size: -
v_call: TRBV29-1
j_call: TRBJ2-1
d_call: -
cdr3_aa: CSVQYPKAGTFGRGSYNEQFF
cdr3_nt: TGCAGCGTTCAATACCCGAAGGCCGGGACATTTGGGCGTGGATCCTACAATGAGCAGTTCTTC

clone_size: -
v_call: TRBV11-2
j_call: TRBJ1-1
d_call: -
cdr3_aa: CASSFLTGNTEAFF
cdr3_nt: TGTGCCAGCAGTTTTTTGACGGGGAACACTGAAGCTTTCTTT

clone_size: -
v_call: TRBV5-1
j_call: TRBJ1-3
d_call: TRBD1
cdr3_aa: CASSPRPGTGRSSGNTIYF
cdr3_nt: TGCGCCAGCAGCCCACGTCCCGGGACAGGGAGAAGCTCTGGAAACACCATATATTTT

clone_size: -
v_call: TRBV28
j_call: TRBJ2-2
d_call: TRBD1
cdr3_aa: CASSPAGQVTGELFF
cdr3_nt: TGTGCCAGCAGTCCCGCGGGACAGGTGACCGGGGAGCTGTTTTTT

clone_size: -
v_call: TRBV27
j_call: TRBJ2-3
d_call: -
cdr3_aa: CASTLSGVGTDTQYF
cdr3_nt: TGTGCCAGCACCCTATCGGGAGTCGGCACAGATACGCAGTATTTT

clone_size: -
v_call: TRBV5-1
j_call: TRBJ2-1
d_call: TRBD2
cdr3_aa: CASSLALAGMGYNEQFF
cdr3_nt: TGCGCCAGCAGCTTGGCCCTAGCGGGGATGGGCTACAATGAGCAGTTCTTC

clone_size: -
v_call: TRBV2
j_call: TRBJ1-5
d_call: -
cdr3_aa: CASSEAGASNQPQHF
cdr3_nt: TGTGCCAGCAGTGAAGCTGGGGCTAGCAATCAGCCCCAGCATTTT

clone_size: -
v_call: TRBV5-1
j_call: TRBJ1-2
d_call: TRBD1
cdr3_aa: CASSVRPGQGNGYTF
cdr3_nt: TGCGCCAGCAGCGTTCGTCCGGGACAGGGCAATGGCTACACCTTC

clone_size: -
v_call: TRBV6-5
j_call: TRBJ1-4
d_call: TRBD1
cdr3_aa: CASSYLRGQETKLFF
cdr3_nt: TGTGCCAGCAGTTACTTGAGAGGACAGGAAACAAAACTGTTTTTT

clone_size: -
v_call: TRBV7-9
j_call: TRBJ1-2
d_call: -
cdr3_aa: CASSARGVYYGYTF
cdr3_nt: TGTGCCAGCAGCGCCCGGGGGGTTTACTATGGCTACACCTTC

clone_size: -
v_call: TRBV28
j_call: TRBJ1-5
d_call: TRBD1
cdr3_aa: CASSLEGTAGGPRSNQPQHF
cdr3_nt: TGTGCCAGCAGTTTAGAGGGCACGGCAGGGGGTCCCCGCTCAAATCAGCCCCAGCATTTT

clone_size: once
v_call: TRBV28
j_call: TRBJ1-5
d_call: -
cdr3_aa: CASSFGDFGNQPQHF
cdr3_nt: TGTGCCAGCAGTTTTGGGGACTTCGGCAATCAGCCCCAGCATTTT

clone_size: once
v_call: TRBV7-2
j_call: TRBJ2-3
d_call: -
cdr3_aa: CASSSPYSGSTDTQYF
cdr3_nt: TGTGCCAGCAGCTCACCCTACAGCGGGTCCACAGATACGCAGTATTTT

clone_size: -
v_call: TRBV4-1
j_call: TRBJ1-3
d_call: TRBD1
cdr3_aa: CASSQILDTRTGPVTIYF
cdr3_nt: TGCGCCAGCAGCCAAATCTTAGATACGCGGACAGGCCCGGTTACCATATATTTT

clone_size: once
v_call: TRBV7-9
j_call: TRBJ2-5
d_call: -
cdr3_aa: CASPRGESETQYF
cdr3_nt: TGTGCCAGCCCCCGGGGAGAGAGCGAGACCCAGTACTTC